The 13 T cell receptor beta chains listed next were all sequenced from one sample in a study of blood T cell repertoires in COVID-19. Generated by immunoSEQ multiplex PCR, the TCRdb table keeps only in-frame clones and is missing some. Of about 55,000 clones in the sample, roughly 87% are singletons; the top ten hold approximately 15%. Specimen: peripheral blood. The source of these receptors is a human donor with active COVID-19. The donor label of this sample is uncertain.

The chain employs TRBV6-1 and TRBJ1-2; possibly TRBD1 for D (6 bases). Per germline, CDR1 MNHNS and CDR2 SASEGT. The CDR3 is 14 residues long. The V end lost 0 bases, the J end lost 7 bases, and 12 bases lay between the germline ends. Here the CDR3 reads CASSEAQGLGGYTF. CDR3 DNA: TGTGCCAGCAGTGAAGCGCAGGGGTTAGGTGGCTACACCTTC.

The CDR3 loop is CASSLFYRGDTQYF. Here the CDR3 DNA reads TGTGCCAGCAGCTTGTTTTACAGGGGGGATACGCAGTATTTT. The V and J genes are TRBV5-6 and TRBJ2-3; 8 bases match TRBD1. The germline V gene has CDR1 SGHDT and CDR2 YYEEEE. The junction had 4 bases not matched to a gene; V was cut back by 1 base and J by 6 bases. This CDR3 is built from 14 residues. The entire variable domain, with the rest obtained from reference TRBV5-6 and TRBJ2-3, is as follows: DAGVTQSPTHLIKTRGQQVTLRCSPKSGHDTVSWYQQALGQGPQFIFQYYEEEERQRGNFPDRFSGHQFPNYSSELNVNALLLGDSALYLCASSLFYRGDTQYFGPGTRLTVL.

The chain is built from TRBV5-4 and TRBJ2-1; 11 bases are a match to TRBD2. J lost 3 bases, V lost 5 bases, and 4 bases had no gene match. This CDR3 region has 15 residues. The germline CDR1 and CDR2 sequences are SGHNT and YYREEE (reference sequence). The CDR3 sequence is CASSTLAGGYNEQFF. The CDR3 bases are TGTGCCAGCAGTACTCTAGCGGGGGGCTACAATGAGCAGTTCTTC.

The chain employs TRBV5-1 and TRBJ2-7, with 7 nucleotides matching TRBD1. This CDR3 region has 18 residues. Germline CDR1 is SGHRS and CDR2 is YFSETQ. J gave up 2 bases and V 0 bases, and 14 bases lay outside the gene matches. CDR3 residues: CASSLASPRSTGAYEQYF. The CDR3 region has the DNA TGCGCCAGCAGCTTGGCAAGTCCGAGAAGTACAGGGGCCTACGAGCAGTACTTC.

The V gene is TRBV9, the J gene TRBJ1-4; D not certain. CDR3 size: 14 residues. Germline V CDR1 and CDR2: SGDLS, YYNGEE. The germline V and J ends were trimmed by 2 bases and 0 bases, with 5 bases remaining between them. The CDR3 protein is CASSVTATNEKLFF. CDR3 nucleotides: TGTGCCAGCAGCGTCACTGCAACTAATGAAAAACTGTTTTTT.

The chain employs TRBV4-2 and TRBJ2-7; 11 nucleotides line up with TRBD2. Losses at the gene ends were 1 base for V and 2 bases for J; bases not matched to a gene: 7. The CDR3 has 17 amino acids. Looked up from germline, CDR1 is LGHNA and CDR2 is YNFKEQ. The CDR3 loop is CASSQGVTSGGTYEQYF. CDR3 DNA sequence: TGTGCCAGCAGCCAAGGGGTTACTAGCGGGGGAACCTACGAGCAGTACTTC.

The chain has TRBV19 and TRBJ1-6, with 8 bases lining up with TRBD1. This CDR3 has 14 residues. V was clipped by 5 bases and J by 9 bases; unmatched bases: 6. Germline lookup yields CDR1 LNHDA and CDR2 SQIVND (reference sequence). This CDR3 is CASSLGQGLSPLHF. In DNA, the CDR3 is TGTGCCAGTAGTCTCGGACAGGGCCTTTCACCCCTCCACTTT.

The rearrangement links TRBV6-2 or TRBV6-3 to TRBJ2-7; D is possibly TRBD2 (6 bases). The CDR3 contains 15 residues. Germline values: CDR1 MNHEY, CDR2 SVGEGT. V gave up 0 bases and J gave up 7 bases, with 16 bases separating them. Written as DNA, the CDR3 is TGTGCCAGCAGTTACTCCGGGGGAAGAGGGCGTGAGCAGTACTTC. The encoded protein is CASSYSGGRGREQYF.

V usage is TRBV6-5 and J usage is TRBJ1-2; D perhaps matches TRBD1 (5 bases). CDR1 MNHEY and CDR2 SVGAGI come from the germline V gene. The CDR3 totals 11 residues. Trimming took off 6 bases at V and 8 bases at J, with 10 bases between the two ends. In DNA form, the CDR3 reads TGTGCCAGCAGCCCGGGGGTGGGCTACACCTTC. This sequence encodes CASSPGVGYTF.

The CDR3 DNA reads TGTGCCAGCAGTCGGACAGGAGGAGATCAGCCCCAGCATTTT. Protein: CASSRTGGDQPQHF. V gene TRBV7-2 combines with J gene TRBJ1-5; 7 bases map to TRBD1. This CDR3 has 14 residues. The germline gives CDR1 SGHTA, CDR2 FQGNSA. After removal of 6 bases from V and 5 bases from J, the junction contained 7 bases not matched to a gene. The whole variable domain, remainder taken from reference TRBV7-2 and TRBJ1-5, is GAGVSQSPSNKVTEKGKDVELRCDPISGHTALYWYRQSLGQGLEFLIYFQGNSAPDKSGLPSDRFSAERTGGSVSTLTIQRTQQEDSAVYLCASSRTGGDQPQHFGDGTRLSIL.

The CDR3 DNA is TGTGCCAGCAGTTCGGGACAGGGAACCTATGGCTACACCTTC. It encodes CASSSGQGTYGYTF. J is TRBJ1-2 and V is TRBV27, with 9 nucleotides matching TRBD1. J lost 4 bases, V lost 4 bases, and 4 bases had no gene match. Per germline, CDR1 MNHEY and CDR2 SMNVEV (reference sequence). CDR3 length equals 14 residues.

The genes are TRBV29-1 and TRBJ2-7, with D maybe TRBD2 (7 bases). V was trimmed by 6 bases and J by 1 base, leaving 13 bases between them. The CDR3 covers 13 residues. CDR1 and CDR2 from the germline V gene are SQVTM and ANQGSEA. The CDR3, as DNA: TGCAGCGTGGGGGGGGCATCGTCCTACGAGCAGTACTTC. Amino acid sequence: CSVGGASSYEQYF.

The gene calls are TRBV7-8 and TRBJ2-5; 13 bases line up with TRBD2. The V gene's germline CDR1 is SGHVS and CDR2 FQNEAQ. V dropped 4 bases and J dropped 5; count of bases not matched to a gene: 7. CDR3 size: 16 residues. CDR3 DNA sequence: TGTGCCAGCAGCTCACAGACGGGACTAGCGGGGGAGACCCAGTACTTC. This encodes CASSSQTGLAGETQYF.